The rows below give T cell receptor beta chains drawn from one sample of a study of patients and donors after allogeneic stem cell transplantation. MiXCR, run by TCRdb on the RT-PCR reads, gives a single entry per CDR3 protein. The top ten clones hold less than 9.5% of a sample with 400,000 to 450,000 distinct CDR3 sequences, more than 15% of them seen once. Source material: blood, either unsorted or a sorted T cell fraction (not recorded which). Receptors were obtained from a human donor who was either an allogeneic HSCT recipient or a stem cell or donor lymphocyte infusion donor (not recorded which). It is not recorded whose cells these are; they may come from a transplant donor. Both conserved end residues are part of each CDR3. D genes are given only for firm matches. Size values are once, few and many counts, or a class for expanded clones, and some rows have none.

CDR3 length: 16; V gene: TRBV4-2; D gene: NA; clone size: few; J gene: TRBJ1-2; CDR3 protein: CASSQDLGEGGYGYTF; CDR3 DNA: TGTGCCAGCAGCCAAGATCTTGGGGAGGGGGGGTATGGCTACACCTTC
CDR3 length: 15; V gene: TRBV7-9; D gene: NA; clone size: NA; J gene: TRBJ1-4; CDR3 protein: CASSPPGEANEKLFF; CDR3 DNA: TGTGCCAGCAGCCCTCCGGGAGAAGCTAATGAAAAACTGTTTTTT
CDR3 length: 15; V gene: TRBV9; D gene: TRBD2; clone size: NA; J gene: TRBJ2-7; CDR3 protein: CASSPIPSGTYEQYF; CDR3 DNA: TGTGCCAGCAGCCCTATTCCTAGCGGTACCTACGAGCAGTACTTC
CDR3 length: 13; V gene: TRBV29-1; D gene: NA; clone size: few; J gene: TRBJ1-1; CDR3 protein: CSVDEGTSTEAFF; CDR3 DNA: TGCAGCGTTGATGAGGGAACGAGCACTGAAGCTTTCTTT
CDR3 length: 14; V gene: TRBV6-1; D gene: TRBD1; clone size: NA; J gene: TRBJ1-4; CDR3 protein: CASRSDRVYEKLFF; CDR3 DNA: TGTGCCAGCAGGTCTGACAGGGTTTATGAAAAACTGTTTTTT
CDR3 length: 14; V gene: TRBV5-1; D gene: NA; clone size: NA; J gene: TRBJ2-5; CDR3 protein: CASNPLGGKETQYF; CDR3 DNA: TGCGCCAGCAACCCTCTCGGCGGGAAAGAGACCCAGTACTTC
CDR3 length: 17; V gene: TRBV5-5; D gene: NA; clone size: few; J gene: TRBJ2-3; CDR3 protein: CASSVGRGGSSTDTQYF; CDR3 DNA: TGTGCCAGCAGCGTGGGTCGAGGAGGCTCTAGCACAGATACGCAGTATTTT
CDR3 length: 16; V gene: TRBV15; D gene: TRBD2; clone size: NA; J gene: TRBJ2-5; CDR3 protein: CATSRDQRGGKETQYF; CDR3 DNA: TGTGCCACCAGCAGAGATCAGCGGGGAGGCAAAGAGACCCAGTACTTC
CDR3 length: 14; V gene: TRBV5-1; D gene: NA; clone size: NA; J gene: TRBJ1-4; CDR3 protein: CASSLGQVNEKLFF; CDR3 DNA: TGCGCCAGCAGCTTGGGACAAGTTAATGAAAAACTGTTTTTT
CDR3 length: 14; V gene: TRBV6-1; D gene: NA; clone size: few; J gene: TRBJ2-5; CDR3 protein: CASNLRQIQETQYF; CDR3 DNA: TGTGCCAGCAACTTAAGACAGATCCAAGAGACCCAGTACTTC
CDR3 length: 14; V gene: TRBV12-3/TRBV12-4; D gene: TRBD1; clone size: NA; J gene: TRBJ1-5; CDR3 protein: CASSPQGSGQPQHF; CDR3 DNA: TGTGCCAGCAGTCCACAGGGGTCCGGGCAGCCCCAGCATTTT
CDR3 length: 16; V gene: TRBV7-6; D gene: TRBD2; clone size: few; J gene: TRBJ2-7; CDR3 protein: CASSPTLAGASYEQYF; CDR3 DNA: TGTGCCAGCAGCCCTACACTAGCGGGAGCTTCCTACGAGCAGTACTTC
CDR3 length: 12; V gene: TRBV9; D gene: NA; clone size: few; J gene: TRBJ2-1; CDR3 protein: CASSIDHNEQFF; CDR3 DNA: TGTGCCAGCAGCATAGACCACAATGAGCAGTTCTTC
CDR3 length: 15; V gene: TRBV24-1; D gene: NA; clone size: NA; J gene: TRBJ2-2; CDR3 protein: CATSDLGQSTGELFF; CDR3 DNA: TGTGCCACCAGTGATTTGGGACAGAGCACCGGGGAGCTGTTTTTT
CDR3 length: 13; V gene: TRBV19; D gene: NA; clone size: NA; J gene: TRBJ2-7; CDR3 protein: CASSPGTRYEQYF; CDR3 DNA: TGTGCCAGTAGTCCTGGGACACGCTACGAGCAGTACTTC
CDR3 length: 18; V gene: TRBV20-1; D gene: NA; clone size: few; J gene: TRBJ1-5; CDR3 protein: CSARVPGGSPALNQPQHF; CDR3 DNA: TGCAGTGCTAGAGTCCCGGGGGGGAGTCCCGCTTTGAATCAGCCCCAGCATTTT
CDR3 length: 14; V gene: TRBV20-1; D gene: TRBD1; clone size: NA; J gene: TRBJ2-7; CDR3 protein: CSAPRTGGLYEQYF; CDR3 DNA: TGCAGTGCCCCGAGGACAGGGGGCTTATACGAGCAGTACTTC
CDR3 length: 13; V gene: TRBV18; D gene: NA; clone size: NA; J gene: TRBJ2-7; CDR3 protein: CASSLQAAYEQYF; CDR3 DNA: TGTGCCAGCTCACTCCAGGCCGCCTACGAGCAGTACTTC
CDR3 length: 13; V gene: TRBV3-1; D gene: NA; clone size: few; J gene: TRBJ2-7; CDR3 protein: CASSQRSSDEQYF; CDR3 DNA: TGTGCCAGCAGCCAACGGTCTAGCGACGAGCAGTACTTC
CDR3 length: 14; V gene: TRBV6-1; D gene: TRBD1; clone size: few; J gene: TRBJ1-5; CDR3 protein: CASRPGTVNQPQHF; CDR3 DNA: TGTGCCAGCAGGCCCGGGACAGTCAATCAGCCCCAGCATTTT
CDR3 length: 15; V gene: TRBV12-3/TRBV12-4; D gene: NA; clone size: few; J gene: TRBJ2-1; CDR3 protein: CASSPRTSVGNEQFF; CDR3 DNA: TGTGCCAGCAGTCCCAGGACAAGCGTGGGGAATGAGCAGTTCTTC
CDR3 length: 15; V gene: TRBV12-3/TRBV12-4; D gene: NA; clone size: NA; J gene: TRBJ2-7; CDR3 protein: CASSLASGAGVEQYF; CDR3 DNA: TGTGCCAGCAGTTTAGCGAGTGGGGCAGGGGTCGAGCAGTACTTC
CDR3 length: 13; V gene: TRBV5-1; D gene: NA; clone size: many; J gene: TRBJ1-5; CDR3 protein: CASRTDVNQPQHF; CDR3 DNA: TGCGCCAGCAGGACAGACGTGAATCAGCCCCAGCATTTT
CDR3 length: 12; V gene: TRBV10-3; D gene: NA; clone size: few; J gene: TRBJ1-2; CDR3 protein: CAIRGVSSGYTF; CDR3 DNA: TGTGCCATCAGGGGGGTCAGCTCTGGCTACACCTTC
CDR3 length: 17; V gene: TRBV30; D gene: TRBD2; clone size: NA; J gene: TRBJ2-1; CDR3 protein: CATPVAGGPVTYNEQFF; CDR3 DNA: TGTGCCACCCCCGTAGCGGGAGGACCCGTTACCTACAATGAGCAGTTCTTC
CDR3 length: 13; V gene: TRBV20-1; D gene: NA; clone size: NA; J gene: TRBJ2-2; CDR3 protein: CSARGTVTGELFF; CDR3 DNA: TGCAGTGCTAGAGGGACAGTCACCGGGGAGCTGTTTTTT
CDR3 length: 14; V gene: TRBV20-1; D gene: NA; clone size: NA; J gene: TRBJ2-3; CDR3 protein: CSAIKDSTSDTQYF; CDR3 DNA: TGCAGTGCAATCAAAGACAGTACATCAGATACGCAGTATTTT
CDR3 length: 19; V gene: TRBV19; D gene: NA; clone size: NA; J gene: TRBJ2-1; CDR3 protein: CASSIISQAVTSSYNEQFF; CDR3 DNA: TGTGCCAGTAGTATAATCAGTCAGGCGGTTACGAGCTCCTACAATGAGCAGTTCTTC
CDR3 length: 13; V gene: TRBV5-4; D gene: NA; clone size: NA; J gene: TRBJ2-3; CDR3 protein: CASSFRNTDTQYF; CDR3 DNA: TGTGCCAGCAGCTTCAGGAACACAGATACGCAGTATTTT